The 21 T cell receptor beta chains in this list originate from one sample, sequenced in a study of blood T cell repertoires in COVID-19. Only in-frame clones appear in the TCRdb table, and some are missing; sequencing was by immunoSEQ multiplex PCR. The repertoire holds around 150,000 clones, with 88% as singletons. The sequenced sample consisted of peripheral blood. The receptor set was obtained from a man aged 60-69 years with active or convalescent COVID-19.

Written as DNA, the CDR3 is TGTGCCAGTAGTATTTTCGGTGCTTATGGCTACACCTTC. It encodes CASSIFGAYGYTF. The gene calls are TRBV19 and TRBJ1-2; D is uncertain. The CDR3 is made up of 13 amino acids. Germline V gene data show CDR1 as LNHDA and CDR2 as SQIVND (reference sequence). V shed 3 bases and J shed 5 bases, with 10 bases lying between them. Filled out from reference TRBV19 and TRBJ1-2, the complete variable domain reads DGGITQSPKYLFRKEGQNVTLSCEQNLNHDAMYWYRQDPGQGLRLIYYSQIVNDFQKGDIAEGYSVSREKKESFPLTVTSAQKNPTAFYLCASSIFGAYGYTFGSGTRLTVV.

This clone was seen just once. The CDR3 sequence is CASIPTGGSYNEQFF. In DNA, the CDR3 is TGTGCCAGCATCCCGACAGGGGGCTCCTACAATGAGCAGTTCTTC. The rearrangement joins TRBV27 to TRBJ2-1, with 9 bases fitting TRBD1. The CDR3 runs to 15 residues. Trimming at V came to 7 bases and at J to 0 bases, leaving 4 bases not matched to a gene. The V gene's germline CDR1 is MNHEY and CDR2 SMNVEV (reference sequence).

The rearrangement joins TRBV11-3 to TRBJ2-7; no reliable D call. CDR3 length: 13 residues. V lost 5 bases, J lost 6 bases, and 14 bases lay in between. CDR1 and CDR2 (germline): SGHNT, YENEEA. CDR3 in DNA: TGTGCCAGCAGCATCCAGTCTTACCGCGAGCAGTACTTC. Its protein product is CASSIQSYREQYF.

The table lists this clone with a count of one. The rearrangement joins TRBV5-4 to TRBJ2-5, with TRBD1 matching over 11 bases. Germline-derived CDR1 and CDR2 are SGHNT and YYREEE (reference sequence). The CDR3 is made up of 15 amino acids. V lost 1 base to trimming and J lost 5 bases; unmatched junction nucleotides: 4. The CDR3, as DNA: TGTGCCAGCAGCTTGACCGGGACAGGGGGGGAGACCCAGTACTTC. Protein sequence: CASSLTGTGGETQYF.

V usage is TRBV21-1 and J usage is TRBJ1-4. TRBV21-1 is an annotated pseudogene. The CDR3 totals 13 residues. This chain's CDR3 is CASSGRRGKKLFF. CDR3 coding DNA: TGTGCCAGCAGCGGTCGGCGGGGAAAGAAACTGTTTTTT.

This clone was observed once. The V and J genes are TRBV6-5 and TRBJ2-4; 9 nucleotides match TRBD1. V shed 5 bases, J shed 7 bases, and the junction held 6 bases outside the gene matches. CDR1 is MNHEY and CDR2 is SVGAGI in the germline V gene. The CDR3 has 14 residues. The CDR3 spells CASSPGTGLNIQYF. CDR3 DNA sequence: TGTGCCAGCAGTCCCGGGACAGGGTTGAACATTCAGTACTTC.

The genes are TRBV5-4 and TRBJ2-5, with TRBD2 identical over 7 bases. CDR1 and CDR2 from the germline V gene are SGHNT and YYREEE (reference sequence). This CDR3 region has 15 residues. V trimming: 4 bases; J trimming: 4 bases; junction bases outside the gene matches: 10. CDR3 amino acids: CASSTEAGRGETQYF. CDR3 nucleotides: TGTGCCAGCAGCACGGAGGCAGGGAGGGGAGAGACCCAGTACTTC. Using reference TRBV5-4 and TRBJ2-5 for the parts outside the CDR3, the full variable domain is ETGVTQSPTHLIKTRGQQVTLRCSSQSGHNTVSWYQQALGQGPQFIFQYYREEENGRGNFPPRFSGLQFPNYSSELNVNALELDDSALYLCASSTEAGRGETQYFGPGTRLLVL.

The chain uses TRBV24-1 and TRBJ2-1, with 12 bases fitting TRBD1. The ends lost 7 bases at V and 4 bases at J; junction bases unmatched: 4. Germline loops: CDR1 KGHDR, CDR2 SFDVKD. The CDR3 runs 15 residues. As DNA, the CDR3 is TGTGCCACCAGCGGGACAGGGGGCACTTACAATGAGCAGTTCTTC. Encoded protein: CATSGTGGTYNEQFF.

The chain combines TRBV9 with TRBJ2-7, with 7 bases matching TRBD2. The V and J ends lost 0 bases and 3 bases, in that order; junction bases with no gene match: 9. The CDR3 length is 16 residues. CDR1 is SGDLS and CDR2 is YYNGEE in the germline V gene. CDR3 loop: CASSVVESSGYYEQYF. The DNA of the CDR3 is TGTGCCAGCAGCGTAGTGGAGAGTAGCGGGTACTACGAGCAGTACTTC.

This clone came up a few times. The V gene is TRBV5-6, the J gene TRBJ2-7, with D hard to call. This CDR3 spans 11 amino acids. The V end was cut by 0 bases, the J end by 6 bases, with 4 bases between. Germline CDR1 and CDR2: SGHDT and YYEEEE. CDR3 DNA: TGTGCCAGCAGCTTGGTATCCGAGCAGTACTTC. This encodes CASSLVSEQYF.

In DNA, the CDR3 is TGCAGCGTTTGTACAGGGGTGTCCTACGAGCAGTACTTC. This translates into CSVCTGVSYEQYF. The chain employs TRBV29-1 and TRBJ2-7; 7 bases are a match to TRBD1. Germline trimming cut 5 bases from V and 1 base from J; bases unmatched to any gene: 5. Germline assignment: CDR1 SQVTM and CDR2 ANQGSEA. The CDR3 spans 13 residues.

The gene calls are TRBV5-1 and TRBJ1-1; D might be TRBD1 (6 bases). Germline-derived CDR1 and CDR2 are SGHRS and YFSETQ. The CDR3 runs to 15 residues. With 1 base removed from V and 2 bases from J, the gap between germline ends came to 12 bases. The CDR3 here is CASSLSGQPNTEAFF. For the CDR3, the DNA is TGCGCCAGCAGCTTGTCCGGACAGCCTAACACTGAAGCTTTCTTT.

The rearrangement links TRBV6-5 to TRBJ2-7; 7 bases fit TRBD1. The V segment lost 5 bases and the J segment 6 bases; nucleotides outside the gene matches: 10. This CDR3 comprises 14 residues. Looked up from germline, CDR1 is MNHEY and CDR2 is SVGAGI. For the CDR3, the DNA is TGTGCCAGCAGTAGAGGACAGGATTGGAGCGAGCAGTACTTC. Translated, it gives CASSRGQDWSEQYF.

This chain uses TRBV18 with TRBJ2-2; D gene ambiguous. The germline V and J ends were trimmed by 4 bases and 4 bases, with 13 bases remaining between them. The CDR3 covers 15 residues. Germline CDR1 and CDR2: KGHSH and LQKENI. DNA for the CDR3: TGTGCCAGCTCACTACTCGGAGATGGCACCGGGGAGCTGTTTTTT. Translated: CASSLLGDGTGELFF.

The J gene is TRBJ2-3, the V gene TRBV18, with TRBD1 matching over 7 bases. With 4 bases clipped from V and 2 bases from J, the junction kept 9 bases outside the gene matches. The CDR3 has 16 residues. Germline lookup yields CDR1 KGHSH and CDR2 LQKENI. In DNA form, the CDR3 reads TGTGCCAGCTCACAATTAACAGGGGCCCTCACAGATACGCAGTATTTT. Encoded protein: CASSQLTGALTDTQYF.

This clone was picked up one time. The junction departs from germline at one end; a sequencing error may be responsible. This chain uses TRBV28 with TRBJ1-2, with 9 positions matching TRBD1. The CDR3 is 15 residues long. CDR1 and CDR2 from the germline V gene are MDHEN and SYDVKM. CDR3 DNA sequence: TGTACCAGCAGTTCTCTTGGGACAGGGAACTATGGCTACACCTTC. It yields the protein CTSSSLGTGNYGYTF.

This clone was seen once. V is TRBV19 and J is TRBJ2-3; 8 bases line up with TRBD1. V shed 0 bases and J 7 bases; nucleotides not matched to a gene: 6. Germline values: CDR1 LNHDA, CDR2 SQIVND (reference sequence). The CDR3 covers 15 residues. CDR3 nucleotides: TGTGCCAGTAGTATAGATCTACAGGGGGTAAATACGCAGTATTTT. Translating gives CASSIDLQGVNTQYF.

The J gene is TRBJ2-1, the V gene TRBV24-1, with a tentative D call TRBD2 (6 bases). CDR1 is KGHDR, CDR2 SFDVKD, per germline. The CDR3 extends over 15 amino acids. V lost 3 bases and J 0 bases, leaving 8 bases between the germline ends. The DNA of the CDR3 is TGTGCCACCAGTGATGTGCGGGGCTCCTACAATGAGCAGTTCTTC. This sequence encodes CATSDVRGSYNEQFF.

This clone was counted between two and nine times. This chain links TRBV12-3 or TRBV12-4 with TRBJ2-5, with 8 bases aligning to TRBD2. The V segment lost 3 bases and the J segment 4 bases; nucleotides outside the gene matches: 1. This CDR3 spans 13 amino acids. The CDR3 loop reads CASSFTSGETQYF. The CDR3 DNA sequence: TGTGCCAGCAGTTTTACTAGCGGAGAGACCCAGTACTTC.

The CDR3 reads CASLQQGARTEAFF. CDR3 sequence (DNA): TGTGCCAGCCTGCAACAGGGGGCGCGCACTGAAGCTTTCTTT. This rearrangement joins TRBV18 to TRBJ1-1; 9 bases match TRBD1. CDR1 and CDR2 from the germline V gene are KGHSH and LQKENI. The CDR3 has 14 residues. After removal of 8 bases from V and 4 bases from J, the junction contained 8 bases not matched to a gene.

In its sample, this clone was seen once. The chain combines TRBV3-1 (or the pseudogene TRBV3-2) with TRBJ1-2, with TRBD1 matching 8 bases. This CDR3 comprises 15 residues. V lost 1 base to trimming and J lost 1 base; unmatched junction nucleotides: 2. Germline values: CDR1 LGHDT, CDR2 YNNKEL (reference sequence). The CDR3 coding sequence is TGTGCCAGCAGCCAAGTACAGGGGGTTAACTATGGCTACACCTTC. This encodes CASSQVQGVNYGYTF.